The source of this T cell receptor (beta chain) is a study of PD-L1 blockade in urothelial cancer. Study information: The analyses of blood took place 3 weeks (second dose) and 6 weeks after treatment start. Study-level points and caveats: Clonality of blood TCR below the median before treatment predicted better survival.

The CDR3 runs to 16 residues. Trimming cost V 0 bases and J 5 bases; bases outside gene matches: 9. The germline CDR1 and CDR2 sequences are LGHNA and YSLEER. Assay: immunoSEQ multiplex PCR; the TCRdb copy retains only in-frame clones and omits some. In the table there are 95,000 or so clones, about nine tenths of which are singletons. As concerns this clone: Its cognate antigen is unknown.

The time point here: pretreatment peripheral blood. The origin of this receptor is a man aged 60-69 years with urothelial cancer. The J gene is TRBJ1-1, the V gene TRBV4-3; TRBD1 aligns across 7 bases. The material was PBMCs, obtained around atezolizumab (anti-PD-L1) treatment. This CDR3 reads CASSQEWETGLTEAFF. DNA for the CDR3: TGCGCCAGCAGCCAAGAATGGGAGACAGGGTTAACTGAAGCTTTCTTT.